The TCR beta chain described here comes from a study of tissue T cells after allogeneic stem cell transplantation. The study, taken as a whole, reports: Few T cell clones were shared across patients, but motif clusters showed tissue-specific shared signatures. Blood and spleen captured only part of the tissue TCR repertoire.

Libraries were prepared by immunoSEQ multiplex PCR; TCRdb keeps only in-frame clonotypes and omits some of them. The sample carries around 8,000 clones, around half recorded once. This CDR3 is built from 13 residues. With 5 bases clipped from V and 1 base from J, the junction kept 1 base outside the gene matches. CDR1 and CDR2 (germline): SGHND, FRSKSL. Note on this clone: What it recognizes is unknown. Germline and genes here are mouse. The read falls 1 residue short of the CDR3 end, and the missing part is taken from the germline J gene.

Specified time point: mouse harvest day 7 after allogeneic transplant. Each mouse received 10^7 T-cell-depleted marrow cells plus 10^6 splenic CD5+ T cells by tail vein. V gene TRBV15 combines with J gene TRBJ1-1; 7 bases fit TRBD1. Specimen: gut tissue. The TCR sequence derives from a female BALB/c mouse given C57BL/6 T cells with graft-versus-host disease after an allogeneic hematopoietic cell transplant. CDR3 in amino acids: CASSRQGNTEVFF. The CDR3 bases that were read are TGTGCCAGCAGTCGACAGGGAAACACAGAAGTCTTC.